This entry lists 30 T cell receptor beta chains sequenced from one sample in a study of CD8+ T cells in alopecia areata. Following extraction, RNA underwent reverse transcription to cDNA, which served as the sequencing template. Here immunoSEQ multiplex PCR was the method, and the copy in TCRdb shows in-frame clones only, minus some. Of some 200,000 clones in the sample, 56% were seen once. The sequencing sample was made of CD8+ T cells sorted from blood. Receptors originate from a human donor in good health.

The rearrangement links TRBV29-1 to TRBJ2-3; 14 bases map to TRBD2. Trimming removed 5 bases from V and 4 bases from J; junction bases left unmatched: 2. The length of the CDR3 is 14 residues. Germline V gene sequence: CDR1 SQVTM, CDR2 ANQGSEA. The CDR3 reads CSVSTSGGADTQYF. In nucleotides, the CDR3 is TGCAGCGTTTCGACTAGCGGGGGGGCAGATACGCAGTATTTT.

The chain combines TRBV28 with TRBJ2-5, with 9 bases lining up with TRBD1. V dropped 2 bases and J dropped 5; count of bases not matched to a gene: 9. The CDR3 sequence is 16 residues long. Germline V gene lookup returns CDR1 MDHEN and CDR2 SYDVKM. For the CDR3, the DNA is TGTGCCAGCAGTTTACCGAACAGGGGGCGCGGGGAGACCCAGTACTTC. It is translated as CASSLPNRGRGETQYF.

The chain employs TRBV4-1 and TRBJ1-2; D gene unclear. The V end was cut by 3 bases, the J end by 8 bases, with 22 bases between. Per the germline V gene, CDR1 is MGHRA and CDR2 is YSYEKL. The CDR3 length is 16 residues. This CDR3 is CASSQSPAALGEGYTF. CDR3 coding DNA: TGCGCCAGCAGCCAGTCCCCGGCAGCCTTAGGAGAAGGCTACACCTTC.

This chain connects TRBV7-9 to TRBJ2-7; D is perhaps TRBD1 or TRBD2 (5 bases each). CDR1 and CDR2 (germline): SEHNR, FQNEAQ (reference sequence). The CDR3 is 11 amino acids. The V gene lost 7 bases and the J gene lost 2 bases, with 6 bases spanning the gap. This chain's CDR3 is CASKGPYEQYF. The CDR3 DNA reads as TGTGCCAGCAAGGGACCCTACGAGCAGTACTTC.

V gene TRBV29-1 combines with J gene TRBJ2-5; 9 positions agree with TRBD1. Germline CDR1 reads SQVTM; CDR2 reads ANQGSEA. V lost 6 bases to trimming and J lost 5 bases; unmatched junction nucleotides: 4. This CDR3 has 12 amino acids. CDR3 bases: TGCAGCGTGGTAGACAGGGGGGAGACCCAGTACTTC. This codes for CSVVDRGETQYF. Full variable domain (rest looked up from reference TRBV29-1 and TRBJ2-5): SAVISQKPSRDICQRGTSLTIQCQVDSQVTMMFWYRQQPGQSLTLIATANQGSEATYESGFVIDKFPISRPNLTFSTLTVSNMSPEDSSIYLCSVVDRGETQYFGPGTRLLVL.

This clone was recorded a few times. This chain connects TRBV27 to TRBJ2-5; tentatively, D is TRBD2 (5 bases). The V gene lost 11 bases and the J gene lost 5 bases, with 9 bases spanning the gap. The CDR3 has 10 residues. Per the germline V gene, CDR1 is MNHEY and CDR2 is SMNVEV (reference sequence). Here the CDR3 reads CARPGETQYF. The CDR3 DNA reads as TGTGCCCGCCCGGGGGAGACCCAGTACTTC.

The rearrangement uses TRBV11-2 and TRBJ2-7, with TRBD1 identical over 10 bases. The CDR3 has 14 amino acids. Germline V gene data show CDR1 as SGHAT and CDR2 as FQNNGV. V was pared by 4 bases and J by 4 bases, with 4 bases of the junction left unmatched. CDR3 DNA: TGTGCCAGCAGCTGGGGACAGGGGACATACGAGCAGTACTTC. Translation gives CASSWGQGTYEQYF.

The CDR3 is CSDRTGLADTQYF. The CDR3 DNA reads TGCAGCGACAGAACAGGGTTGGCAGATACGCAGTATTTT. V and J are TRBV29-1 and TRBJ2-3; TRBD1 might be the D (6 bases). This CDR3 has 13 residues. The V end lost 7 bases, the J end lost 4 bases, and 15 bases lay between the germline ends. Germline CDR1 is SQVTM and CDR2 is ANQGSEA.

The chain is built from TRBV5-1 and TRBJ1-1; 9 bases are a match to TRBD1. The CDR3 runs 16 residues. Looked up from germline, CDR1 is SGHRS and CDR2 is YFSETQ. Trimming removed 0 bases from V and 4 bases from J; junction bases left unmatched: 7. DNA of the CDR3: TGCGCCAGCAGCTTGGGGACCAGGACAGGGGCCACTGAAGCTTTCTTT. Amino acid sequence: CASSLGTRTGATEAFF.

This clone was seen more than once but under ten times. DNA for the CDR3: TGTGCCAGCAGCGTAGGTGACGAGCGCTATGGCTACACCTTC. It specifies CASSVGDERYGYTF. The rearrangement links TRBV9 to TRBJ1-2; the D is unclear. V was trimmed by 0 bases and J by 4 bases, leaving 10 bases between them. The CDR3 runs 14 residues. The V gene's germline CDR1 is SGDLS and CDR2 YYNGEE.

The rearrangement joins TRBV2 to TRBJ1-1; D might be TRBD1 (6 bases). Germline V lookup: CDR1 SNHLY, CDR2 FYNNEI. The CDR3 sequence is 14 residues long. V was clipped by 6 bases and J by 7 bases, with 18 bases between them. CDR3 sequence (DNA): TGTGCCAGCAGCCGAACCAGAGGGGGTCTTGAAGCTTTCTTT. It encodes CASSRTRGGLEAFF.

V gene TRBV29-1 combines with J gene TRBJ1-2; D gene ambiguous. Trimming took off 1 base at V and 1 base at J, with 7 bases between the two ends. This CDR3 is built from 13 residues. Germline CDR1 reads SQVTM; CDR2 reads ANQGSEA. The CDR3 protein is CSVEAGDNYGYTF. The CDR3 DNA is TGCAGCGTTGAAGCGGGCGATAACTATGGCTACACCTTC.

The CDR3 coding sequence is TGCGCCAGCAGCCAAGTGGCAGGCTACAATGAGCAGTTCTTC. This sequence encodes CASSQVAGYNEQFF. The chain employs TRBV4-1 and TRBJ2-1; D gene ambiguous. Trimming left V 1 base short and J 3 bases short, with 7 bases between. This CDR3 contains 14 residues. Per the germline V gene, CDR1 is MGHRA and CDR2 is YSYEKL.

The gene calls are TRBV30 and TRBJ1-1; TRBD1 is a possible D gene (5 bases). This CDR3 contains 13 residues. Germline values: CDR1 GTSNPN, CDR2 SVGIG (reference sequence). Trimming removed 2 bases from V and 2 bases from J, with 9 bases in between. CDR3 DNA sequence: TGTGCCTGGAGTTCGGGGCGAAACACTGAAGCTTTCTTT. This translates into CAWSSGRNTEAFF. Drawing the rest from reference TRBV30 and TRBJ1-1, the complete variable domain is SQTIHQWPATLVQPVGSPLSLECTVEGTSNPNLYWYRQAAGRGLQLLFYSVGIGQISSEVPQNLSASRPQDRQFILSSKKLLLSDSGFYLCAWSSGRNTEAFFGQGTRLTVV.

This clone has just a few counts. The chain carries TRBV6-5 and TRBJ1-1; D is perhaps TRBD1 (5 bases). The V and J ends lost 5 bases and 1 base respectively, with 8 bases between them. Germline V lookup: CDR1 MNHEY, CDR2 SVGAGI. CDR3 length equals 13 residues. The CDR3 DNA follows: TGTGCCAGCAGTAAGACAGAGAACACTGAAGCTTTCTTT. It yields the protein CASSKTENTEAFF.

This clone was recorded a few times. The junction departs from germline at one end; a sequencing error may be responsible. This rearrangement joins TRBV6-5 to TRBJ1-1, with 7 bases matching TRBD1. The V gene's germline CDR1 is MNHEY and CDR2 SVGAGI. This CDR3 is 14 amino acids long. The CDR3 loop reads CASSPRQGLGADVF. CDR3 nucleotide sequence: TGTGCCAGCAGTCCCCGACAGGGTCTAGGAGCAGACGTCTTT.

In this sample, this clone turned up a few times. This chain joins TRBV29-1 and TRBJ1-2, with unresolved D. The V end lost 3 bases, the J end lost 2 bases, and 7 bases lay between the germline ends. CDR1 and CDR2 from the germline V gene are SQVTM and ANQGSEA. The CDR3 extends over 12 amino acids. The chain's CDR3 is CSVEMDNYGYTF. The CDR3, as DNA: TGCAGCGTTGAGATGGACAACTATGGCTACACCTTC.

The chain has TRBV30 and TRBJ2-1, with TRBD1 identical over 8 bases. J lost 4 bases, V lost 4 bases, and 6 bases had no gene match. Germline V lookup: CDR1 GTSNPN, CDR2 SVGIG (reference sequence). The CDR3 totals 14 residues. The CDR3 is CAWTDRGTYNEQFF. Here the CDR3 DNA reads TGTGCCTGGACAGACAGGGGCACTTACAATGAGCAGTTCTTC.

This clone was observed once. The rearrangement uses TRBV30 and TRBJ2-7; 9 nucleotides line up with TRBD1. V gave up 0 bases and J gave up 5 bases; unmatched junction bases: 5. Germline V CDR1 and CDR2: GTSNPN, SVGIG (reference sequence). The CDR3 runs to 14 residues. CDR3 sequence (DNA): TGTGCCTGGAGTGTGGGACAGGGTGACGACGAGCAGTACTTC. Its translation: CAWSVGQGDDEQYF. Complete variable domain (other parts from reference TRBV30 and TRBJ2-7): SQTIHQWPATLVQPVGSPLSLECTVEGTSNPNLYWYRQAAGRGLQLLFYSVGIGQISSEVPQNLSASRPQDRQFILSSKKLLLSDSGFYLCAWSVGQGDDEQYFGPGTRLTVT.

The chain employs TRBV29-1 and TRBJ2-7; no firm D call. The germline V gene encodes CDR1 SQVTM and CDR2 ANQGSEA. CDR3 length: 13 residues. V was shortened by 2 bases and J by 0 bases, with 8 bases between the two germline ends. The CDR3: CSVESPFSYEQYF. CDR3 bases: TGCAGCGTTGAAAGTCCCTTCTCCTACGAGCAGTACTTC.

This clone has just a few counts. The chain uses TRBV23-1 and TRBJ1-1; weak D call: TRBD1 (5 bases). TRBV23-1 is reported as an ORF; its role is uncertain. The V end lost 0 bases, the J end lost 2 bases, and 7 bases lay between the germline ends. The CDR3 has 14 amino acids. The CDR3 loop is CASSQSGTNTEAFF. The CDR3 coding sequence is TGCGCCAGCAGTCAATCGGGGACCAACACTGAAGCTTTCTTT.

The gene calls are TRBV11-2 and TRBJ2-3; no clear D gene. Per germline, CDR1 SGHAT and CDR2 FQNNGV. The CDR3 contains 13 residues. The V and J ends lost 0 bases and 6 bases respectively, with 7 bases between them. CDR3 sequence: CASSLEGLDTQYF. The DNA of the CDR3 is TGTGCCAGCAGCTTAGAGGGTCTTGATACGCAGTATTTT.

This chain joins TRBV30 and TRBJ1-3; D is undetermined. Trimming left V 2 bases short and J 0 bases short, with 8 bases between. The germline CDR1 and CDR2 sequences are GTSNPN and SVGIG (reference sequence). The CDR3 length is 14 residues. CDR3 in amino acids: CAWSRASSGNTIYF. Here the CDR3 DNA reads TGTGCCTGGAGTCGGGCTAGCTCTGGAAACACCATATATTTT.

V gene TRBV4-1 combines with J gene TRBJ2-7; D might be TRBD2 (6 bases). The germline gives CDR1 MGHRA, CDR2 YSYEKL. Trimming removed 1 base at V and 3 bases at J, with 13 bases between. The CDR3 spans 15 residues. In DNA form, the CDR3 reads TGCGCCAGCAGCCAAGTAGGGACTCCGGGCTACGAGCAGTACTTC. Protein sequence: CASSQVGTPGYEQYF.

V is TRBV9 and J is TRBJ1-2; TRBD1 might be the D (6 bases). CDR3 length: 14 amino acids. The germline V gene encodes CDR1 SGDLS and CDR2 YYNGEE. Trimming cost V 2 bases and J 5 bases, with 13 bases left between them. The CDR3 reads CASSVSGGLYGYTF. The CDR3 DNA sequence: TGTGCCAGCAGCGTCTCCGGGGGCCTTTATGGCTACACCTTC.

In the case of this clone: A much larger clone differs from this one at a single base, so this may be a read error. The V and J genes are TRBV7-8 and TRBJ2-3, with D perhaps TRBD1 or TRBD2 (5 bases each). The ends were cut back, 0 bases at V and 1 base at J, with 5 bases in the middle. Per the germline V gene, CDR1 is SGHVS and CDR2 is FQNEAQ. The CDR3 has 14 amino acids. This CDR3 is CASSLAGGTDTQYF. CDR3 DNA sequence: TGTGCCAGCAGCTTAGCGGGGGGCACAGATACGCAGTATTTT.

The chain uses TRBV19 and TRBJ2-7; D might be TRBD1 or TRBD2, each matching 5 bases. Germline V gene data show CDR1 as LNHDA and CDR2 as SQIVND (reference sequence). Trimming took 6 bases from V and 3 from J, leaving 15 bases between them. This CDR3 is built from 14 residues. CDR3 nucleotides: TGTGCCAGTAGCCCAGGGTCTGGAGGCTACGAGCAGTACTTC. Translating gives CASSPGSGGYEQYF.

The rearrangement uses TRBV5-1 and TRBJ1-2, with 7 nucleotides matching TRBD1. The CDR3 runs 15 residues. The junction had 5 bases not matched to a gene; V was cut back by 3 bases and J by 0 bases. The germline V gene encodes CDR1 SGHRS and CDR2 YFSETQ. The CDR3 sequence is CASSYDQGANYGYTF. The CDR3 region has the DNA TGCGCCAGCAGCTATGACCAGGGGGCTAACTATGGCTACACCTTC.

The chain links TRBV7-9 to TRBJ2-7; D not resolved. The CDR3 has 12 amino acids. V was cut by 3 bases and J by 5 bases, with 8 bases left in between. From germline, CDR1 is SEHNR and CDR2 FQNEAQ (reference sequence). CDR3 in DNA: TGTGCCAGCAGCTTTCCAGCTGACGAGCAGTACTTC. Amino acids: CASSFPADEQYF.

The chain recombines TRBV4-2 with TRBJ2-1; possibly TRBD1 for D (6 bases). Germline V CDR1 and CDR2: LGHNA, YNFKEQ. The CDR3 consists of 16 residues. Between the trimmed V and J ends, which lost 5 bases and 3 bases, there was a span of 17 bases. The CDR3 bases are TGTGCCAGCAGCTCCAACCACAGGGTTAACTACAATGAGCAGTTCTTC. It encodes CASSSNHRVNYNEQFF.